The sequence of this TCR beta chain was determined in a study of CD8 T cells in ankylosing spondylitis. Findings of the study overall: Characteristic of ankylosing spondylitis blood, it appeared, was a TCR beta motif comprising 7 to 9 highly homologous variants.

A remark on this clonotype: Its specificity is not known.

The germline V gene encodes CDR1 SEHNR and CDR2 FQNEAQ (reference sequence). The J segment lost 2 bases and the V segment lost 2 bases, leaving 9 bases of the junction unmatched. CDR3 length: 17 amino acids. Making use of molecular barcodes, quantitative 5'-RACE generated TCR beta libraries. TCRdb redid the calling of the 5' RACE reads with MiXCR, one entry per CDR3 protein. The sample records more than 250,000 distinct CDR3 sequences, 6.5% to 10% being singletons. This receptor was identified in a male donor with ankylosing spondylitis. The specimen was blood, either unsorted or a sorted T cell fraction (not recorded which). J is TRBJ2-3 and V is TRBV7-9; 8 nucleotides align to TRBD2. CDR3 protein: CASSLQVSGISTDTQYF. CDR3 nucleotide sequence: TGTGCCAGCAGCTTACAGGTTAGCGGGATCTCCACAGATACGCAGTATTTT.